The 3 T cell receptor beta chains reported below all come from one sample, sequenced in a study of long-term antiretroviral therapy in people with HIV. Sequencing used immunoSEQ v3.0 at survey level. Clones were sequenced by immunoSEQ multiplex PCR, and TCRdb holds only the in-frame ones, with some missing. The sample includes 20,000 to 25,000 clones, nearly 95% of them seen just once. The sequencing here drew on unsorted PBMCs, taken 4.4 years after starting antiretroviral therapy. These TCRs come from a woman aged 45-65 years with HIV.

The rearrangement links TRBV5-4 to TRBJ2-5; 9 positions agree with TRBD2. The CDR3 contains 15 residues. CDR1 is SGHNT and CDR2 is YYREEE in the germline V gene (reference sequence). The V and J ends lost 0 bases and 2 bases, in that order; junction bases with no gene match: 2. The chain's CDR3 is CASSLAAGGQETQYF. The CDR3 DNA sequence: TGTGCCAGCAGCTTGGCGGCGGGGGGGCAAGAGACCCAGTACTTC. Based on the CDR3 plus reference TRBV5-4 and TRBJ2-5, the full variable domain is ETGVTQSPTHLIKTRGQQVTLRCSSQSGHNTVSWYQQALGQGPQFIFQYYREEENGRGNFPPRFSGLQFPNYSSELNVNALELDDSALYLCASSLAAGGQETQYFGPGTRLLVL.

The CDR3 sequence is CASSYPPQETQYF. CDR3 DNA: TGTGCCAGCAGTTACCCTCCCCAAGAGACCCAGTACTTC. V usage is TRBV6-5 and J usage is TRBJ2-5, with no clear D. This CDR3 has 13 amino acids. V lost 2 bases to trimming and J lost 1 base, with 5 bases between them. CDR1 and CDR2 from the germline V gene are MNHEY and SVGAGI.

The rearrangement links TRBV5-1 to TRBJ1-1; D perhaps matches TRBD1 (5 bases). The V end was cut by 4 bases, the J end by 4 bases, with 14 bases between. The CDR3 is 14 residues long. Looked up from germline, CDR1 is SGHRS and CDR2 is YFSETQ. DNA for the CDR3: TGCGCCAGCAGCCAGGGACCTGTGGGCACTGAAGCTTTCTTT. Translating gives CASSQGPVGTEAFF.